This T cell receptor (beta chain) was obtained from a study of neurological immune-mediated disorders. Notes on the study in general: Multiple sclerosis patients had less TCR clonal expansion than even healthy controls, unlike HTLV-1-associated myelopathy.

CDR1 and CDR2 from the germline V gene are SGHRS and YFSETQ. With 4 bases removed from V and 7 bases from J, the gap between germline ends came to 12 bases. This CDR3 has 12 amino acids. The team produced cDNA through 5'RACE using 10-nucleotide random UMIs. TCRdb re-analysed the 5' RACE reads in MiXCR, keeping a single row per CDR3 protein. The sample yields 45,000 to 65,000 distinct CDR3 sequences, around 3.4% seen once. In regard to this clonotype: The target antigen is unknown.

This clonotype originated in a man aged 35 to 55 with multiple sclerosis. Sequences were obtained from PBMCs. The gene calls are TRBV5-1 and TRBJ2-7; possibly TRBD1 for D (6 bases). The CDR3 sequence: CASSTRDKEQYF. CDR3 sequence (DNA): TGCGCCAGCAGCACCCGGGACAAAGAGCAGTACTTC.